This TCR beta chain was recovered during a study of T cell responses to AZD1222 COVID-19 vaccine. Assay used: immunoSEQ multiplex PCR; TCRdb lists only in-frame clones, some missing. The repertoire holds roughly 190,000 clones, with approximately 91% as singletons. CDR3 length equals 12 residues. Germline assignment: CDR1 SGHRS and CDR2 YFSETQ. V lost 4 bases and J 4 bases, leaving 7 bases between the germline ends. The starting material was peripheral blood, obtained on day 0 of AZD1222 vaccination. The clonotype originates from an adult in good health. The gene calls are TRBV5-1 and TRBJ2-3; D remains ambiguous. The chain's CDR3 is CASSLAADTQYF. CDR3 in DNA: TGCGCCAGCAGCCTGGCAGCAGATACGCAGTATTTT. The full variable domain, its missing parts supplied by reference TRBV5-1 and TRBJ2-3, is KAGVTQTPRYLIKTRGQQVTLSCSPISGHRSVSWYQQTPGQGLQFLFEYFSETQRNKGNFPGRFSGRQFSNSRSEMNVSTLELGDSALYLCASSLAADTQYFGPGTRLTVL.